Detailed here is one T cell receptor beta chain. The entry originates in a study of blood T cell repertoires in COVID-19. As for the study in general: Sites in the United States, Italy and Spain provided acute and convalescent COVID-19 samples.

Assay used: immunoSEQ multiplex PCR; TCRdb lists only in-frame clones, some missing. This sample yields approximately 320,000 clones, of which roughly 85% are seen a single time; just over 7% belongs to the top ten. Germline V gene data show CDR1 as SGDLS and CDR2 as YYNGEE. V lost 3 bases, J lost 0 bases, and 9 bases lay in between. This CDR3 region has 15 residues. The sample comprised peripheral blood. The TCR originated in a human donor in a cohort sampled during active COVID-19. This chain links TRBV9 with TRBJ2-2; D call uncertain. In nucleotides, the CDR3 is TGTGCCAGCAGCGCTCTAGATCCGAACACCGGGGAGCTGTTTTTT. This codes for CASSALDPNTGELFF.